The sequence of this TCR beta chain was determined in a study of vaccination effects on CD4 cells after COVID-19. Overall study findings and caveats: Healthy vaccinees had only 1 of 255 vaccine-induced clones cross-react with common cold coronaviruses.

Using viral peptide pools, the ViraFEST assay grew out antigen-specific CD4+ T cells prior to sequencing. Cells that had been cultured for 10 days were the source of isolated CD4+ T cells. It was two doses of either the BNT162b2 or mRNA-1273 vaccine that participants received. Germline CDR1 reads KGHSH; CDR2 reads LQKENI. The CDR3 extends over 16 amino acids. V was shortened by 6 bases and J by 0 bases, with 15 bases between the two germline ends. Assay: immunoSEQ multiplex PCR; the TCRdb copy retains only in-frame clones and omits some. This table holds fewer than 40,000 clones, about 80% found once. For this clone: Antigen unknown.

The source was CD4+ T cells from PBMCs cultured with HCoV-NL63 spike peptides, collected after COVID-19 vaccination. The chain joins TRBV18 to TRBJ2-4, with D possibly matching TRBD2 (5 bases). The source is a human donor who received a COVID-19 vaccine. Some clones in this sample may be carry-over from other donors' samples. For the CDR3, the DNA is TGTGCCAGCTCTCGCGGATCCGGGGTAGCCAAAAACATTCAGTACTTC. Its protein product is CASSRGSGVAKNIQYF.